The entry that follows covers one TCR beta chain sequence. It has no known antigen specificity. No much larger clone is present one base from it, and per-base qualities are unavailable. This specimen belongs to a study of blood T cell repertoires in COVID-19 (dated by TCRdb to 2020 to 2022). Context from the whole study: The collaborator samples originated in the United States, Italy and Spain and spanned the acute and convalescent phases of COVID-19. Samples were obtained from the ongoing ImmuneRACE study (first 160 participants) and from about 1,300 subjects provided by 6 global collaborators. A de-identified subject ID, COVID-19 status, age in years and sex were almost always included in the sample metadata. The repertoires were released in a freely available public database intended as a resource for research on the immune response to SARS-CoV-2. The dataset comprised deeply sampled blood TCRbeta repertoires from subjects exposed to, actively infected with, or recovered from COVID-19. The prospective study material was composed of cDNA or gDNA derived from T cells, B-cell-depleted T cells, or PBMCs. Where HLA class I and class II types were available, the types were taken from metadata supplied by the sample provider, not from assay-based typing.

V is trimmed back by 3 bases and J by 10 bases, and the junction contains 11 bases that no gene match accounts for. From the germline V gene (reference sequence), CDR1 is LNHDA and CDR2 is SQIVND. The CDR3 numbers 15 residues from cysteine through phenylalanine. Solely the CDR3 DNA is kept, with 45 bases framed from the first base. The immunoSEQ Assay, a bias-controlled multiplex PCR, was used to amplify TCRbeta CDR3 regions from genomic DNA. On the authors' methods: The number of nucleated cells in each sample was estimated from the amplification of reference gene primers within the assay. To quantify the absolute abundance of each unique TCRbeta CDR3 rearrangement, sequence reads were collapsed and filtered. For each sample, productive Simpson clonality was calculated by taking the square root of Simpson's diversity index across productive rearrangements. Sourced from immuneACCESS, this table was stored by TCRdb with only in-frame sequences that have V and J called. A share of the clones is absent; for the studies checked, an unresolved V gene accounts for under half, and the remainder has no known explanation. That table supplies the V and J calls and clone size; D and trimming were determined from the DNA. For this sample the table gives 65,000 to 75,000 clones, of which about 80% were detected only once. Of the sample, just over 4.5% is held by the ten largest clones.

The investigation overall reported the following: The amount of clinical and demographic metadata varied by source and participant and was provided uncurated.

The collaborating institutions used their own protocols to collect whole blood in K2EDTA tubes. For TCRbeta analysis, collaborator samples were shipped as frozen whole blood, as isolated PBMCs, or as DNA extracted from either sample type. This receptor was taken from an older woman with acute or convalescent COVID-19. The specimen was peripheral blood. The chain uses TRBV19 and TRBJ1-1, and 10 junction bases match TRBD1. The nucleotides read TGTGCCAGTAGTATGTTCAGGGGGACAGGGGCCCGAGCTTTCTTT. The resulting protein is CASSMFRGTGARAFF.